The 22 T cell receptor beta chains below were found in one sample sequenced in a study of vaccination and CD4 T cells after COVID-19 (dated by TCRdb to the early 2020s). Receptor libraries were prepared by PCR. The sequencer listed for this sample is Illumina iSeq 100. At the Johns Hopkins FTIC core, DNA from the cultured CD4+ T cells underwent TCR sequencing with the Oncomine TCR Beta short-read assay. The raw public reads went through TCRdb reprocessing: fastp at Q25, MiXCR clone calling, in-frame beta chains kept. Each CDR3 protein gets just one entry, which takes the most common genes and DNA from the rows behind it. This sample lists under 25,000 distinct CDR3 sequences; around 47% were detected once. Together, the top ten hold 26% of the sample. In the paper's terms, the treatment or condition label means: approximately 9-day PBMC culture with coronavirus spike peptide pools or control peptides (ViraFEST assay).

Their antigens are not known. The sample was CD4+ T cells from blood, cultured in vitro, taken before SARS-CoV-2 vaccination. All receptors come from a human donor who had recovered from COVID-19.

This clonotype was detected only a few times. CDR3 coding DNA: TGCAGTGCGAGAACTAGCGGGAGGTTCGGAGATACGCAGTATTTT. Its protein product is CSARTSGRFGDTQYF. The rearrangement links TRBV20-1 to TRBJ2-3; 12 bases map to TRBD2. Looked up from germline, CDR1 is DFQATT and CDR2 is SNEGSKA (reference sequence). J was trimmed by 5 bases and V by 6 bases; bases with no gene match: 9. The CDR3 has 15 amino acids.

This clonotype was observed a few times. The V gene is TRBV20-1, the J gene TRBJ2-2; D remains unclear. The germline CDR1 and CDR2 sequences are DFQATT and SNEGSKA (reference sequence). The CDR3 loop spans 13 amino acids. Trimming left V 3 bases short and J 5 bases short, with 10 bases between. The DNA for the CDR3 is TGCAGTGCTAGCGACACCTCAACCGGGGAGCTGTTTTTT. This translates into CSASDTSTGELFF.

The CDR3 region has the DNA TGTGCCAGCAGCGTAGAGGCCCGACTACTCAATTCACCCCTCCACTTT. Encoded protein: CASSVEARLLNSPLHF. The J gene is TRBJ1-6, the V gene TRBV7-4; D gene unclear. CDR1 SGHVT and CDR2 SQSDAQ come from the germline V gene. V shed 5 bases and J shed 7 bases, with 18 bases lying between them. This CDR3 comprises 16 residues.

Here the CDR3 DNA reads TGTGCCAGCAGTAGTCCGGGACAGGGGACCTCCTACGAGCAGTACTTC. It encodes CASSSPGQGTSYEQYF. This chain joins TRBV27 and TRBJ2-7; 10 bases line up with TRBD1. CDR1 is MNHEY, CDR2 SMNVEV, per germline (reference sequence). V dropped 5 bases and J dropped 0; count of bases not matched to a gene: 7. This CDR3 has 16 residues.

The chain links TRBV7-2 to TRBJ1-2; tentative D call: TRBD1 (5 bases). Germline loops: CDR1 SGHTA, CDR2 FQGNSA. This CDR3 region has 15 residues. Trimming took off 2 bases at V and 4 bases at J, with 14 bases between the two ends. CDR3 coding DNA: TGTGCCAGCAGCTTAAAGTTGGGGGTGGGCTATGGCTACACCTTC. It encodes CASSLKLGVGYGYTF.

This chain uses TRBV2 with TRBJ1-3, with D unclear. Germline V gene sequence: CDR1 SNHLY, CDR2 FYNNEI. Between the trimmed V and J ends, which lost 6 bases and 0 bases, there was a span of 6 bases. The CDR3 is 13 residues long. The CDR3 sequence is CASRQSSGNTIYF. The CDR3 DNA follows: TGTGCCAGCAGACAGAGCTCTGGAAACACCATATATTTT. The variable domain in full, completed from reference TRBV2 and TRBJ1-3, reads EPEVTQTPSHQVTQMGQEVILRCVPISNHLYFYWYRQILGQKVEFLVSFYNNEISEKSEIFDDQFSVERPDGSNFTLKIRSTKLEDSAMYFCASRQSSGNTIYFGEGSWLTVV.

This chain joins TRBV7-3 and TRBJ2-3; the D gene is possibly TRBD1 (5 bases). The CDR3 extends over 15 amino acids. V shed 10 bases and J shed 2 bases, with 19 bases lying between them. Per germline, CDR1 SGHTA and CDR2 FQGTGA. This CDR3 reads CATKLRGFNTDTQYF. CDR3 sequence (DNA): TGTGCCACCAAGCTTAGGGGTTTCAACACAGATACGCAGTATTTT.

This clonotype was detected a few times. The chain carries TRBV6-5 and TRBJ2-2, with D unresolved. The CDR3 spans 14 residues. V lost 0 bases and J 6 bases, leaving 8 bases between the germline ends. Germline V lookup: CDR1 MNHEY, CDR2 SVGAGI. This chain's CDR3 is CASSYSRYPGELFF. Written as DNA, the CDR3 is TGTGCCAGCAGTTACTCCAGGTATCCCGGGGAGCTGTTTTTT.

This clonotype was seen more than once but under ten times. This chain joins TRBV2 and TRBJ1-2; tentatively, D is TRBD1 (6 bases). Trimming took 6 bases from V and 1 from J, leaving 9 bases between them. This CDR3 comprises 13 residues. Germline CDR1 reads SNHLY; CDR2 reads FYNNEI. CDR3 in DNA: TGTGCCAGCAGCTTGGACAGTAACTATGGCTACACCTTC. It codes for CASSLDSNYGYTF.

This rearrangement joins TRBV30 to TRBJ1-1; 9 nucleotides line up with TRBD1. Looked up from germline, CDR1 is GTSNPN and CDR2 is SVGIG (reference sequence). V shed 4 bases and J 5 bases; nucleotides not matched to a gene: 5. This CDR3 comprises 13 residues. CDR3 nucleotide sequence: TGTGCCTGGATCGGGACAGGGCCAACTGAAGCTTTCTTT. Protein sequence: CAWIGTGPTEAFF.

The chain recombines TRBV19 with TRBJ2-7; D is perhaps TRBD1 or TRBD2 (5 bases each). The germline V gene encodes CDR1 LNHDA and CDR2 SQIVND (reference sequence). This CDR3 is 14 amino acids long. The V end was cut by 5 bases, the J end by 6 bases, with 17 bases between. The CDR3 region has the DNA TGTGCCAGTAGTGTGGAACGAGGGGCTCGCGAGCAGTACTTC. Its protein is CASSVERGAREQYF.

This chain joins TRBV5-1 and TRBJ2-7, with D perhaps TRBD1 or TRBD2 (5 bases each). V dropped 0 bases and J dropped 5 bases, with 12 bases sitting between them. CDR3 size: 14 residues. Germline loops: CDR1 SGHRS, CDR2 YFSETQ. The CDR3 region has the DNA TGCGCCAGCAGCTTGGGGGGGAATAGCGACGAGCAGTACTTC. It specifies CASSLGGNSDEQYF. The full variable domain, in which reference TRBV5-1 and TRBJ2-7 provide the parts outside the CDR3, is KAGVTQTPRYLIKTRGQQVTLSCSPISGHRSVSWYQQTPGQGLQFLFEYFSETQRNKGNFPGRFSGRQFSNSRSEMNVSTLELGDSALYLCASSLGGNSDEQYFGPGTRLTVT.

V usage is TRBV19 and J usage is TRBJ1-1; no reliable D call. The CDR3 totals 13 residues. With 3 bases removed from V and 5 bases from J, the gap between germline ends came to 10 bases. The germline gives CDR1 LNHDA, CDR2 SQIVND (reference sequence). CDR3 in amino acids: CASSIRGGTEAFF. CDR3 DNA sequence: TGTGCCAGTAGTATCCGGGGAGGGACTGAAGCTTTCTTT.

This clonotype was found a few times. The genes are TRBV24-1 and TRBJ2-7; possibly TRBD1 or TRBD2 for D (5 bases each). CDR1 is KGHDR, CDR2 SFDVKD, per germline. The CDR3 runs 15 residues. Trimming took off 2 bases at V and 3 bases at J, with 13 bases between the two ends. The CDR3 loop is CATSDSGADRYEQYF. As DNA, the CDR3 is TGTGCCACCAGTGATTCCGGGGCAGACCGCTACGAGCAGTACTTC.

The J gene is TRBJ1-1, the V gene TRBV11-3; tentatively, D is TRBD1 (5 bases). The CDR3 is 15 residues long. V gave up 5 bases and J gave up 2 bases, with 15 bases separating them. The germline V gene encodes CDR1 SGHNT and CDR2 YENEEA. In DNA, the CDR3 is TGTGCCAGCAGCCCACAGTGGGGGGGTAACACTGAAGCTTTCTTT. Its protein product is CASSPQWGGNTEAFF.

This rearrangement joins TRBV6-1 to TRBJ1-5; D is ambiguous. The CDR3 consists of 14 residues. V was cut by 6 bases and J by 6 bases, with 15 bases left in between. CDR1 MNHNS and CDR2 SASEGT come from the germline V gene. Here the CDR3 DNA reads TGTGCCAGCAGGGCCCCAGGTATGGGTCAGCCCCAGCATTTT. Its translation: CASRAPGMGQPQHF.

The chain links TRBV19 to TRBJ1-6; D is undetermined. The germline gives CDR1 LNHDA, CDR2 SQIVND (reference sequence). V was clipped by 6 bases and J by 5 bases, with 20 bases between them. The CDR3 length is 17 residues. The CDR3 here is CASSLDSSSGDNSPLHF. The CDR3 coding sequence is TGTGCCAGTAGCCTGGACTCGTCCTCTGGGGATAATTCACCCCTCCACTTT.

A few counts support this clonotype. The chain combines TRBV7-2 with TRBJ1-5, with 12 positions matching TRBD1. The CDR3 consists of 19 residues. V shed 4 bases, J shed 0 bases, and the junction held 10 bases outside the gene matches. Germline V gene lookup returns CDR1 SGHTA and CDR2 FQGNSA. Here the CDR3 DNA reads TGTGCCAGCAGCTATAAACCGGGACAGGGGGCCATTAGCAATCAGCCCCAGCATTTT. Translation gives CASSYKPGQGAISNQPQHF.

This chain connects TRBV6-1 to TRBJ2-3; TRBD1 matches 11 bases. The germline gives CDR1 MNHNS, CDR2 SASEGT. Trimming at V came to 10 bases and at J to 4 bases, leaving 10 bases not matched to a gene. The CDR3 extends over 15 amino acids. CDR3 residues: CATRTGGGRADTQYF. The CDR3, as DNA: TGTGCCACCAGGACAGGGGGCGGCCGGGCAGATACGCAGTATTTT.

This chain links TRBV7-3 with TRBJ2-5; D is uncertain. The CDR3 is 13 residues long. Germline CDR1 is SGHTA and CDR2 is FQGTGA. Trimming shortened V by 6 bases and J by 3 bases, and 11 bases separated the two germline ends. CDR3 nucleotide sequence: TGTGCCAGCAGTTCGGCGGATAAAGAGACCCAGTACTTC. It codes for CASSSADKETQYF.

The V and J genes are TRBV2 and TRBJ2-5; 10 bases match TRBD2. The CDR3 totals 15 residues. Germline CDR1 SNHLY, CDR2 FYNNEI. With V trimmed by 8 bases and J by 1 base, 7 bases remained unmatched. CDR3 in DNA: TGTGCCAGCTGCGGACTAGCGGTCCTCCAAGAGACCCAGTACTTC. The encoded protein is CASCGLAVLQETQYF.

The chain recombines TRBV20-1 with TRBJ1-2, with D possibly being TRBD1 (5 bases). The V end was cut by 1 base, the J end by 2 bases, with 8 bases between. Looked up from germline, CDR1 is DFQATT and CDR2 is SNEGSKA (reference sequence). The CDR3 length is 13 residues. The DNA for the CDR3 is TGCAGTGCTAGAGTTTCAGGGAACTATGGCTACACCTTC. Translated: CSARVSGNYGYTF.